The next 11 T cell receptor beta chains were all read from a single sample in a study of cytomegalovirus exposure and HLA in healthy donors. Primers for the PCR totalled 60 Vbeta and 13 Jbeta. Profiling relied on immunoSEQ multiplex PCR, and the TCRdb table lists in-frame clones only, not all of them. This table holds about 140,000 clones, roughly 82% found once. Sequenced input: PBMCs. These receptors came from a man aged 18 to 30 in good health and CMV-seropositive.

The chain is built from TRBV7-6 and TRBJ1-2, with 8 positions matching TRBD1. The V gene end was trimmed by 4 bases and the J gene end by 0 bases; junction bases not matched to a gene: 4. The CDR3 has 15 residues. The germline V gene encodes CDR1 SGHVS and CDR2 FNYEAQ. This CDR3 is CASSSGQGANYGYTF. CDR3 coding DNA: TGTGCCAGCAGCTCTGGACAGGGAGCTAACTATGGCTACACCTTC.

The gene calls are TRBV11-3 and TRBJ1-1; D is perhaps TRBD1 (5 bases). The CDR3 consists of 15 residues. Germline CDR1 is SGHNT and CDR2 is YENEEA. Trimming pared 6 bases from V and 3 bases from J, leaving 17 bases between. CDR3 sequence reads: CASRPTGGVDTEAFF. In DNA form, the CDR3 reads TGTGCCAGCAGACCCACCGGGGGGGTGGACACTGAAGCTTTCTTT. The full variable domain, rest sourced from reference TRBV11-3 and TRBJ1-1, is EAGVVQSPRYKIIEKKQPVAFWCNPISGHNTLYWYLQNLGQGPELLIRYENEEAVDDSQLPKDRFSAERLKGVDSTLKIQPAELGDSAVYLCASRPTGGVDTEAFFGQGTRLTVV.

This sequence joins TRBV6-1 and TRBJ1-2, with D maybe TRBD1 (6 bases). Trimming stripped 4 bases from V and 7 bases from J, with 19 bases between. Germline CDR1 MNHNS, CDR2 SASEGT. This CDR3 contains 15 residues. In DNA, the CDR3 is TGTGCCAGCAGTGGCGAGGGGGAAGGGATTCGTGGCTACACCTTC. The encoded protein is CASSGEGEGIRGYTF.

As for this clone: Sequence at one end of the junction differs from germline and may be a read error. The V and J genes are TRBV7-7 and TRBJ2-3, with a tentative D call TRBD2 (5 bases). The CDR3 spans 18 residues. Germline V gives CDR1 SSHAT, CDR2 FNYEAQ (reference sequence). The CDR3 nucleotides are TGTGCTAGCAGCTTAGCATTGGGCCGAGACTACCTCACAGATACGCAGTATTTT. This translates into CASSLALGRDYLTDTQYF.

As regards this clone: Other nucleotide sequences from this sample produce the same CDR3. The V and J genes are TRBV5-1 and TRBJ2-1; perhaps TRBD2 as D (5 bases). The germline V and J ends were trimmed by 2 bases and 0 bases, with 9 bases remaining between them. CDR3 size: 15 residues. From germline, CDR1 is SGHRS and CDR2 YFSETQ. Here the CDR3 reads CASSLSGDSYNEQFF. CDR3 DNA: TGCGCCAGCAGCTTAAGCGGAGACTCCTACAATGAGCAGTTCTTC. Combining the CDR3 with reference TRBV5-1 and TRBJ2-1 gives the whole variable domain KAGVTQTPRYLIKTRGQQVTLSCSPISGHRSVSWYQQTPGQGLQFLFEYFSETQRNKGNFPGRFSGRQFSNSRSEMNVSTLELGDSALYLCASSLSGDSYNEQFFGPGTRLTVL.

This clone was recorded only once. The chain couples TRBV27 to TRBJ1-2; TRBD1 might be the D (5 bases). The CDR3 sequence is 13 residues long. Looked up from germline, CDR1 is MNHEY and CDR2 is SMNVEV (reference sequence). V shed 7 bases and J shed 2 bases, with 11 bases lying between them. The CDR3 coding sequence is TGTGCCAGCACCTCGGGGGGAAACTATGGCTACACCTTC. This codes for CASTSGGNYGYTF.

The chain uses TRBV28 and TRBJ1-1; TRBD1 matches 7 bases. The CDR3 has 15 amino acids. Germline V gene data show CDR1 as MDHEN and CDR2 as SYDVKM. The V gene end was trimmed by 4 bases and the J gene end by 11 bases; junction bases not matched to a gene: 16. CDR3 region: CASSSWGQRKISAFF. Here the CDR3 DNA reads TGTGCCAGCAGTTCCTGGGGACAGAGAAAAATTAGTGCTTTCTTT.

V and J are TRBV9 and TRBJ2-1; 10 bases fit TRBD2. Trimming took 3 bases from V and 2 from J; bases not matched to a gene: 5. CDR1 and CDR2 (germline): SGDLS, YYNGEE. This CDR3 comprises 16 residues. CDR3 coding DNA: TGTGCCAGCAGCGCAGGACTAGCGGATACCTACAATGAGCAGTTCTTC. It encodes CASSAGLADTYNEQFF.

The chain combines TRBV15 with TRBJ2-3, with TRBD2 as a possible D gene (6 bases). The germline V gene encodes CDR1 LNHNV and CDR2 YYDKDF (reference sequence). The ends were cut back, 0 bases at V and 0 bases at J, with 10 bases in the middle. The CDR3 spans 16 residues. The chain's CDR3 is CATSRDLATSTDTQYF. CDR3 DNA sequence: TGTGCCACCAGCAGAGATCTAGCGACCAGCACAGATACGCAGTATTTT.

With respect to this clone: One junction end does not reproduce the germline sequence, and a read error may be involved. The rearrangement links TRBV7-7 to TRBJ2-3, with 9 bases identical to TRBD2. The CDR3 is made up of 15 amino acids. From germline, CDR1 is SSHAT and CDR2 FNYEAQ (reference sequence). This CDR3 reads CASSFLAGGTDTQYF. CDR3 bases: TGTGCTAGCAGCTTCTTAGCGGGGGGCACAGATACGCAGTATTTT.

The chain links TRBV7-9 to TRBJ1-5; 7 nucleotides match TRBD1. V shed 1 base, J shed 9 bases, and the junction held 3 bases outside the gene matches. This CDR3 comprises 13 residues. Per germline, CDR1 SEHNR and CDR2 FQNEAQ (reference sequence). CDR3 nucleotides: TGTGCCAGCAGCTTAGGACAGGGTATGCCCCAGCATTTT. This sequence encodes CASSLGQGMPQHF.